This T cell receptor beta chain was recovered during a study of blood T cell repertoires in COVID-19. Whole-study context: The United States, Italy and Spain provided the acute and convalescent COVID-19 samples. In each case, the material was cDNA or gDNA derived from T cells, B-cell-depleted T cells, or PBMCs.

Trimming removed 1 base from V and 8 bases from J; junction bases left unmatched: 5. CDR1 MGHRA and CDR2 YSYEKL come from the germline V gene. The CDR3 totals 15 residues. In the source study's methods: Reference gene primer amplification gave nucleated cell count estimates. Only in-frame clones appear in the TCRdb table, and some are missing; sequencing was by immunoSEQ multiplex PCR. V, J and clone size were drawn from that table, and D and trimming were deduced from the DNA. The table records roughly 90,000 clones, approximately 88% of them present only once. This receptor was identified in a woman of 80 years or more with active or convalescent COVID-19. Sequenced sample: peripheral blood. The gene calls are TRBV4-1 and TRBJ2-1; 10 bases fit TRBD2. CDR3 sequence reads: CASSQVASGSDEQFF. CDR3 bases: TGCGCCAGCAGCCAAGTTGCTAGCGGGAGTGATGAGCAGTTCTTC.